This T cell receptor (beta chain) was profiled in a study of cytomegalovirus exposure and HLA in healthy donors listed by TCRdb under 2017. About the investigation overall: An earlier analysis of roughly 500 of the donors reported approximately 280 Gb of sequence data and around 100 million unique TCR beta sequences obtained from around 190 million T cells. The study aimed to test whether signatures of past pathogen exposure could be identified by cataloging public T cell receptors. Roughly 320 gigabases of sequencing data and tens of millions of unique TCR sequences made up an early release that covered approximately 620 HLA-typed donors. All discovery cohort repertoires had been generated using a single sequencing platform. The study profiled the T cell repertoires of hundreds of subjects by immunosequencing and related them to cytomegalovirus serostatus. High-throughput TCR immunosequencing, statistical association of individual TCRs with disease status, and machine learning were combined to predict cytomegalovirus infection status. Donor age, sex, ethnicity and CMV serostatus were compiled together with the repertoire data. Rather than using new phenotypic data, the later analysis identified candidate immune exposures from TCR beta sequences and from how often those sequences occurred across donors. A handful of DR-DQ haplotypes were handled as single units for association and clustering because linkage in the cohort was strong. To decide whether each TCR beta V gene segment behaved as functional or pseudogenic, an earlier analysis of some 570 of the donors relied on high-throughput TCR beta sequencing. Among some 410 genotyped donors of the cohort, an average of approximately 250,000 unique TCR beta nucleotide sequences were sequenced per donor, around a sixth of them non-productive. A later analysis re-examined previously published TCR beta repertoires from roughly 650 donors and added high-resolution HLA genotyping to investigate patterns of TCR occurrence. In addition to the first cohort of roughly 700 subjects, a separate validation cohort of about 120 different subjects was used. Of the 398 genotyped donors, 80% to 90% were placed in the genetic ancestry cluster associated with self-reported Caucasian donors. Typing coverage differed by locus: A, B, C, DRB1 and DQB1 were typed in about 629-630 donors, DQA1 in roughly 510, DPA1 in approximately 600, and DPB1 in roughly 450. Both class I and class II loci were covered by HLA typing, at four-digit resolution. A later genetic analysis used genome-wide SNP genotypes for about 65% of the 666 donors, treating that subset as a discovery cohort.

Concerning this clone itself: Its binding antigen is unknown. Base quality data are lacking; no much larger clone is found one base away.

In total, about 650 healthy bone marrow donors made up the cohort. Cohort members were all nominally healthy when sampled, although unrecorded immune exposures were likely present. The donor was CMV seronegative and was included in the group of 352 seronegative cohort members. A peripheral blood sample was collected from each donor, and TCR beta sequencing was performed on peripheral blood mononuclear cells. Genomic DNA was extracted from the blood cell samples with the Qiagen DNeasy Blood Extraction Kit. Libraries came from the immunoSEQ multiplex PCR assay. For the multiplex PCR, a mixture combining 60 forward primers for TCR Vbeta segments and 13 reverse primers for TCR Jbeta segments was used. The CDR3 region of rearranged TCR beta genes was amplified from genomic DNA by a multiplex PCR assay. The Illumina HiSeq System was used to sequence the amplified TCR beta libraries as 87-base-pair reads. The paper's processing steps were these. In a later analysis, 80 million or so unique TCR beta chains were counted across the roughly 670 repertoires, and approximately 11 million of these chains were shared by at least two donors. Raw reads were error-corrected and collapsed into unique sequences with a nearest-neighbor algorithm that merged closely related sequences to remove PCR and sequencing errors. CDR3 sequences were aligned to IMGT reference sequences to assign V, D and J gene segments. Each retained sequence needed at least a six-nucleotide match to both a V gene segment and a J gene segment. Rearrangements were classified as productive when the CDR3 lacked stop codons and remained in frame with V and J, and all other rearrangements were classified as non-productive. CDR3 was defined according to IMGT convention as the region running from the second conserved V-encoded cysteine to the conserved J-encoded phenylalanine. In an earlier analysis of roughly 580 of the donors, sequences lacking an unambiguous match to a single V gene segment were excluded. An earlier analysis of several hundred of the donors classified V segments as functional when productive rearrangements were above 56.7% and as segregating when the standard deviation between donors was above 5%. To diagnose cytomegalovirus status from the catalog of TCR beta chain sequences, a statistical classification framework was built. V and J gene assignment, in a later analysis, came from comparing TCR nucleotide sequences with IMGT/GENE-DB human TR gene sequences. In a later analysis, CDR3 sequences and most-parsimonious VDJ recombination scenarios were assigned using the TCRdist pipeline. In a later analysis, each TCR beta chain was defined by its CDR3 amino acid sequence together with its V-gene family, and reads lacking a unique V-gene family were excluded. As a way to deal with suspected cross-contamination and a sequencing artifact, a later analysis dropped nearly 600 nucleotide sequences that were highly shared and had low generation probability. In a later analysis, a clonal expansion index for each public chain was calculated from normalized within-repertoire ranks of inferred template counts. In a later analysis, generation probabilities were computed using a VDJ recombination model fitted to out-of-frame rearrangements, and the results were checked against IGoR. In a later analysis, hypergeometric tests were used to score TCR-TCR, TCR-HLA and TCR-CMV co-occurrence, with a repertoire-size bias correction applied to TCR pairs. In a later analysis, false discovery rates were estimated by permuting HLA or CMV assignments 20 times. A later analysis grouped co-occurring TCRs with DBSCAN, adding TCRdist sequence similarity when clustering within HLA-allele-positive subsets. Repertoires with fewer than 30,000 or more than 120,000 public chains, plus five repertoires with anomalous nucleotide sharing, were excluded from co-occurrence clustering. In TCRdb, the immuneACCESS table is reduced to in-frame sequences with V and J assigned. These tables do not hold every clone; where another copy was compared, an unresolved V gene accounts for under half, and the others remain unexplained. V, J and clone size derive from that table, while D and trimming were established from the DNA sequence. This sample lists around 100,000 clones; 65% to 85% were detected once. The ten largest clones add up to 1.5% to 2% of the sample.

CDR3 length: 16 amino acids, cysteine to phenylalanine. Only the CDR3 part of the read is kept: 48 bases, read in frame from the first base. Relative to germline, V is missing 6 bases and J is missing 7 bases, with 12 bases of the junction outside any gene match. CDR1 and CDR2 are drawn from the germline V gene: SGHAT, FQNNGV. Points the paper makes about the study in general: In vitro tests confirmed that a few of the cytomegalovirus-associated TCR beta chains recognize cytomegalovirus antigens. Because counts were too low, seventeen rarely observed V segments, including chromosome 9 orphons, were excluded from the earlier analysis of 587 of the donors. Linkage disequilibrium might explain the correlated functional status among segregating V segments, but an unknown experimental factor could not be ruled out. A cluster of highly shared sequence variants was judged likely to be a technical artifact of the sequencing pipeline. In an earlier analysis of some 540 of the donors, most TCR beta V segments appeared in productive rearrangements about 87% or about 30% of the time, broadly matching IMGT annotations. A later genetic analysis associated a missense DCLRE1C variant with V-gene and J-gene trimming of TCR beta chains, and an independent cohort replicated the association. Sequencing depth was assumed to be roughly uniform across donors in the presence/absence analyses, though that assumption may not hold. In the study, some 160 TCR beta chains were listed as associated with cytomegalovirus. Assigning TCR associations to individual alleles was difficult when HLA alleles, especially DR and DQ, strongly co-occurred. Most TCR sequences were observed very rarely across donors, whereas some public TCRs were present in many individuals. The classifier was reported to diagnose cytomegalovirus status with high specificity and sensitivity in both the original and validation cohorts. In a later analysis, TCR association rates were found to vary across HLA loci, with the most associated TCRs seen for DRB1 alleles and the fewest for HLA-C alleles. The 87-base-pair reads could not distinguish some IMGT-functional V segments, including TRBV6-2 and TRBV6-3, so those segments were excluded. HLA typing was unavailable for some donors at each locus, so association tests used only the typed subset. In a later analysis, HLA-associated TCR beta chains were found to be more clonally expanded and to have lower generation probabilities than equally common non-associated chains. In this cohort, only TCR beta chains were sequenced, and detectable features were limited by the absence of alpha or paired-chain data. It was suggested by the authors that the approach could potentially be generalized to other disease states and immunological phenotypes. Most CMV-associated TCR beta chains appeared to be HLA-restricted in a later analysis, and the HLA associations seemed to be driven largely by CMV exposure. Specific HLA alleles were associated with about 17,000 TCR beta sequences at a false discovery rate of 0.05 in a later analysis. In a later analysis, several top co-occurrence clusters were reported to appear linked to parvovirus B19, influenza, CMV and Epstein-Barr virus. A further reported finding was that TCR beta sequences accurately predicted the HLA-A and HLA-B alleles for most subjects in the first cohort. For the cohort, immune exposure information was limited to CMV serostatus. Compared with the 666-donor mean, donors in an Asian-associated ancestry cluster had fewer N-insertions in productive TCRs, according to a later genetic analysis.

The TCR was taken from a middle-aged woman in good health and CMV-seronegative. The V and J segments used are TRBV11-2 and TRBJ2-1; 10 central nucleotides agree with TRBD2. Sequencing was performed on PBMCs. The CDR3 in this case is CASSPSPSGSWNEQFF. DNA sequence: TGTGCCAGCAGTCCCTCTCCTAGCGGGAGCTGGAATGAGCAGTTCTTC.